This T cell receptor beta chain was sequenced during a study of OX40 agonist ivuxolimab in advanced cancers. In the study overall: Averaging 60 years in age, with a range of about 23 to 79, the cohort was around 87% male. One patient with hepatocellular carcinoma and two with cutaneous melanoma, three in all, had partial responses.

Clones were read by immunoSEQ multiplex PCR, and TCRdb kept only the in-frame ones, dropping some. The data show 30,000 to 40,000 clones, with 92% seen just once and 4% to 4.5% held by the top ten. The germline V and J ends were trimmed by 0 bases and 10 bases, with 10 bases remaining between them. The CDR3 runs 13 residues. Germline V gives CDR1 WSHSY, CDR2 SAAADI. This receptor was taken from an adult with an advanced solid tumor such as melanoma, head and neck, liver or kidney cancer. This sample comprised CD4+ or CD8+ T cells sorted from blood, obtained in a trial of the OX40 agonist ivuxolimab. V is TRBV10-2 and J is TRBJ1-5, with D unclear. The CDR3 nucleotides are TGCGCCAGCAGTGAGTCGTCCGCGACCCCCCAGCATTTT. The encoded protein is CASSESSATPQHF.